A selection of T cell receptor beta chains follows, all from one sample in a study of early T cells in non-severe SARS-CoV-2 infection. One entry per CDR3 protein, called by TCRdb with MiXCR from the 5' RACE reads. The table lists approximately 35,000 distinct CDR3 sequences, around 4.1% of them singletons. Sample: whole blood. Every receptor here comes from an adult who was a healthcare worker with PCR-confirmed SARS-CoV-2 infection or an uninfected control (not recorded which). CDR3s include the opening cysteine and the closing phenylalanine or tryptophan. The size entry is marked missing in some rows and otherwise reads once, few, many or a size class.

few | TRBJ2-7 | TRBV6-1 | CASCEAVWGVSSYEQYF
many | TRBJ2-2 | TRBV11-3 | CASSRAFDTGELFF
few | TRBJ2-2 | TRBV5-4 | CASSSEQGAQVTGELFF
many | TRBJ2-7 | TRBV11-3 | CASSSWTGTEAEQYF
many | TRBJ1-6 | TRBV18 | CASSPFRGSPLHF
many | TRBJ2-1 | TRBV12-3/TRBV12-4 | CAVRDAAKSEQFF
many | TRBJ1-2 | TRBV12-3/TRBV12-4 | CASSFSGLGYTF
many | TRBJ1-1 | TRBV20-1 | CSAREVRDGTEAFF
many | TRBJ2-7 | TRBV21-1 | CASSNTRQGKSYEQYF
many | TRBJ2-7 | TRBV20-1 | CSPMGLYEQYF
many | TRBJ2-1 | TRBV12-3/TRBV12-4 | CASRTGTGGFEQFF
. | TRBJ1-6 | TRBV20-1 | CSARAPARQPPYNSPLHF
many | TRBJ1-1 | TRBV30 | CAWTTGVVVPFF
. | TRBJ1-1 | TRBV29-1 | CSVVKVNTEAFF
many | TRBJ2-7 | TRBV19 | CASSIEKGSYEQYF
many | TRBJ2-5 | TRBV20-1 | CSARDIQETQYF
many | TRBJ2-2 | TRBV2 | CASSDAGTANTGELFF
many | TRBJ1-5 | TRBV19 | CASRMMFGGGNQPQHF